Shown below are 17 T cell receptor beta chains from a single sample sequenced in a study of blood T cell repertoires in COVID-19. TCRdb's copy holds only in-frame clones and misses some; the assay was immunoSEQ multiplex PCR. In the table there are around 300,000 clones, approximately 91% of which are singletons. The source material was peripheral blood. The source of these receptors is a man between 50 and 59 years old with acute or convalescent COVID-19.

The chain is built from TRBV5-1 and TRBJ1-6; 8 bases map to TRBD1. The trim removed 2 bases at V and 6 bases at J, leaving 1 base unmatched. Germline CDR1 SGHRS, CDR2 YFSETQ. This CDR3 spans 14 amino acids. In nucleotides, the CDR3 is TGCGCCAGCAGCTTTGGACAGGGTAATTCACCCCTCCACTTT. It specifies CASSFGQGNSPLHF.

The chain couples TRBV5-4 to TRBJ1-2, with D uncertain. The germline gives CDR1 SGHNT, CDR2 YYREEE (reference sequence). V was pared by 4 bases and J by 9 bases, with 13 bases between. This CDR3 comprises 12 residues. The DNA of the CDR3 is TGTGCCAGCAGCATGCGGGAAAGGAGCTACACCTTC. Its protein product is CASSMRERSYTF.

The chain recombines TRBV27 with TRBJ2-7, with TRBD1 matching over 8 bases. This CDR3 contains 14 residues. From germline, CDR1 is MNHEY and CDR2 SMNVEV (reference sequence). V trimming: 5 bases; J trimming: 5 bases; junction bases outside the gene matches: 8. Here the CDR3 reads CASSETGEVNEQYF. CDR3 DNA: TGTGCCAGCAGTGAGACAGGGGAGGTCAACGAGCAGTACTTC.

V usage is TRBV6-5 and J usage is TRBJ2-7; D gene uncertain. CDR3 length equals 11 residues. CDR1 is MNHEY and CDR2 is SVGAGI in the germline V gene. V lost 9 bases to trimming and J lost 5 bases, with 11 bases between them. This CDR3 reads CASTDLDEQYF. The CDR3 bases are TGTGCCAGTACAGACCTGGACGAGCAGTACTTC.

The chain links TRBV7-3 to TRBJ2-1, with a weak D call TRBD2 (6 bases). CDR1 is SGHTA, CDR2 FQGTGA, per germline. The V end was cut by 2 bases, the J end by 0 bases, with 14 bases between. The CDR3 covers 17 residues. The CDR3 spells CASSLDGGAPSYNEQFF. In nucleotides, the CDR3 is TGTGCCAGCAGCTTAGATGGAGGGGCGCCCTCCTACAATGAGCAGTTCTTC.

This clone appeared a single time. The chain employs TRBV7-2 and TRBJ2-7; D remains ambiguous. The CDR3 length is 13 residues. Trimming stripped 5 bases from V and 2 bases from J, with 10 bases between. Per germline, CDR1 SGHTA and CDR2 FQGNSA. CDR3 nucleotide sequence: TGTGCCAGCAGCGCACGGGTTCCCTACGAGCAGTACTTC. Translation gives CASSARVPYEQYF.

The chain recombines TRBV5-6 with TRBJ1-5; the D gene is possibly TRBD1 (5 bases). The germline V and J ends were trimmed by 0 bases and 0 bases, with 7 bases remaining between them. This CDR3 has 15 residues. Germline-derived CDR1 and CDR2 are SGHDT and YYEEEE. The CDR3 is CASSLGTHSNQPQHF. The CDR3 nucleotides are TGTGCCAGCAGCTTGGGGACACATAGCAATCAGCCCCAGCATTTT.

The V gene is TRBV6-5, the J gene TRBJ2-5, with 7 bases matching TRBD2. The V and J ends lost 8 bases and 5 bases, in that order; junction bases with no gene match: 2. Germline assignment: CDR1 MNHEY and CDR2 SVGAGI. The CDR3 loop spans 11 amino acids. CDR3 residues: CASRDYETQYF. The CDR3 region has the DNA TGTGCCAGCCGGGACTACGAGACCCAGTACTTC.

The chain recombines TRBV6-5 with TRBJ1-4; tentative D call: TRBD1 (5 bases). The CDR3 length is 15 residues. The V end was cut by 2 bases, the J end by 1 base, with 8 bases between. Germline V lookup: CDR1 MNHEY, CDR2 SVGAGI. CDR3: CASSYLRVTNEKLFF. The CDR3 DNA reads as TGTGCCAGCAGTTACCTCAGGGTAACTAATGAAAAACTGTTTTTT.

CDR3 sequence reads: CASSRAGGYTDTQYF. DNA for the CDR3: TGTGCCAGCAGCCGAGCGGGGGGGTACACAGATACGCAGTATTTT. The J gene is TRBJ2-3, the V gene TRBV6-2 or TRBV6-3; 10 nucleotides line up with TRBD2. Germline V gene data show CDR1 as MNHEY and CDR2 as SVGEGT. The V gene end was trimmed by 6 bases and the J gene end by 2 bases; junction bases not matched to a gene: 5. The CDR3 extends over 15 amino acids.

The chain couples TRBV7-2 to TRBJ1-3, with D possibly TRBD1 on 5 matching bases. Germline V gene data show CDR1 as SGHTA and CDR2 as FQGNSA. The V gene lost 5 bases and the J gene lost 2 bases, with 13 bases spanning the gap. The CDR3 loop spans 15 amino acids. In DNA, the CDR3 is TGTGCCAGCAGCCTAACCGGGACTGCTGGAAACACCATATATTTT. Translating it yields CASSLTGTAGNTIYF.

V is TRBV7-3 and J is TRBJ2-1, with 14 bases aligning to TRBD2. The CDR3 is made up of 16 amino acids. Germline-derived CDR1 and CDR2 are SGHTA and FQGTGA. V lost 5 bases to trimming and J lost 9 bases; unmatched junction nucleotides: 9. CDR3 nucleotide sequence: TGTGCCAGCAGCCCTCGACTAGCGGGGGGGACGGGTGAGCAGTTCTTC. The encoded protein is CASSPRLAGGTGEQFF.

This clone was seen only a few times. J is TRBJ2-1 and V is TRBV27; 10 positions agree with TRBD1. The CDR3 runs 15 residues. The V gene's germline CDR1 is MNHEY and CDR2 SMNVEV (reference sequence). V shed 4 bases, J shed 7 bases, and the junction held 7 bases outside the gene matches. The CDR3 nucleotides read TGTGCCAGCAGTTCGCAGGACAGGGGGGCAAATGAGCAGTTCTTC. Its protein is CASSSQDRGANEQFF.

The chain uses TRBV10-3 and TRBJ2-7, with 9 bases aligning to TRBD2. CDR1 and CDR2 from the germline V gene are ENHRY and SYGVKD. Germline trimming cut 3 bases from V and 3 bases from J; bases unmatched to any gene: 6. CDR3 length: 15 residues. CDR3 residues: CAISDAGGVLYEQYF. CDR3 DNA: TGTGCCATCAGTGATGCGGGGGGGGTTCTCTACGAGCAGTACTTC.

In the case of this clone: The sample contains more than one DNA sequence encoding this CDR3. The CDR3 protein is CASRGDSYEQYF. The CDR3 DNA reads as TGTGCCAGCAGGGGCGACTCCTACGAGCAGTACTTC. The chain couples TRBV2 to TRBJ2-7, with D unresolved. CDR1 and CDR2 from the germline V gene are SNHLY and FYNNEI. V lost 6 bases, J lost 0 bases, and 6 bases lay in between. The CDR3 runs to 12 residues.

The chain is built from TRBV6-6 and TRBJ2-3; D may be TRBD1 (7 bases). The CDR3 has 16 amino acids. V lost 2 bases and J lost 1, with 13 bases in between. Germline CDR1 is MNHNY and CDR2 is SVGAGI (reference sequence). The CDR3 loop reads CASSYAGQSGTDTQYF. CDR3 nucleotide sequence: TGTGCCAGCAGTTACGCGGGACAGTCGGGCACAGATACGCAGTATTTT.

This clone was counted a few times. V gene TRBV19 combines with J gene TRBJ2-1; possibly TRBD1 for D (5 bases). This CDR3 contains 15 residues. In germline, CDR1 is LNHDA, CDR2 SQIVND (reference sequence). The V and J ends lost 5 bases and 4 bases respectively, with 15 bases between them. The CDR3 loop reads CASSPDPGIYNEQFF. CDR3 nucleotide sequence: TGTGCCAGTAGTCCAGATCCAGGGATATACAATGAGCAGTTCTTC. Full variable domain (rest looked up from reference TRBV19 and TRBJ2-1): DGGITQSPKYLFRKEGQNVTLSCEQNLNHDAMYWYRQDPGQGLRLIYYSQIVNDFQKGDIAEGYSVSREKKESFPLTVTSAQKNPTAFYLCASSPDPGIYNEQFFGPGTRLTVL.